One and the same sample provided the 32 T cell receptor beta chains below, sequenced in a study of blood T cell repertoires in COVID-19. Generated by immunoSEQ multiplex PCR, the TCRdb table keeps only in-frame clones and is missing some. The sample lists about 210,000 clones, approximately 84% occurring once. Source material: peripheral blood. Receptors originate from a woman aged 45 to 65 with active or convalescent COVID-19.

The V gene is TRBV6-5, the J gene TRBJ1-6, with TRBD1 matching over 8 bases. The CDR3 is 14 residues long. The J segment lost 7 bases and the V segment lost 4 bases, leaving 3 bases of the junction unmatched. The germline V gene has CDR1 MNHEY and CDR2 SVGAGI. CDR3 residues: CASSSNRGNSPLHF. Here the CDR3 DNA reads TGTGCCAGCAGTTCCAACAGGGGGAATTCACCCCTCCACTTT.

This clone was found a few times. The chain carries TRBV10-2 and TRBJ1-5, with D perhaps TRBD1 (5 bases). Trimming shortened V by 7 bases and J by 6 bases, and 16 bases separated the two germline ends. Germline values: CDR1 WSHSY, CDR2 SAAADI. The CDR3 length is 14 residues. DNA for the CDR3: TGCGCCAGCAACCAGGGTACAGGCTCTCAGCCCCAGCATTTT. Protein sequence: CASNQGTGSQPQHF.

The rearrangement links TRBV10-3 to TRBJ1-2; TRBD1 might be the D (5 bases). The length of the CDR3 is 11 residues. Germline assignment: CDR1 ENHRY and CDR2 SYGVKD. V was cut by 8 bases and J by 4 bases, with 8 bases left in between. The CDR3 DNA reads as TGTGCCATCCAGGGTGCCTATGGCTACACCTTC. As protein: CAIQGAYGYTF.

This clone was seen more than once but under ten times. The gene calls are TRBV10-1 and TRBJ1-2, with D tentatively TRBD1 (5 bases). This CDR3 has 13 amino acids. Deletions cut 3 bases from V and 5 bases from J, with 10 bases between. Per the germline V gene, CDR1 is WNHNN and CDR2 is SYGVQD (reference sequence). The CDR3 nucleotides read TGCGCCAGCAGTGACCGGCAGGGTTATGGCTACACCTTC. Residues: CASSDRQGYGYTF.

The rearrangement links TRBV5-1 to TRBJ1-2, with 8 bases matching TRBD1. The J segment lost 0 bases and the V segment lost 0 bases, leaving 4 bases of the junction unmatched. This CDR3 is built from 16 residues. The germline gives CDR1 SGHRS, CDR2 YFSETQ. This CDR3 reads CASSLGQGRSNYGYTF. CDR3 nucleotide sequence: TGCGCCAGCAGCTTGGGACAGGGGCGCTCTAACTATGGCTACACCTTC.

The chain has TRBV2 and TRBJ2-7; D possibly corresponds to TRBD2 (6 bases). V lost 7 bases to trimming and J lost 3 bases, with 16 bases between them. Germline V gives CDR1 SNHLY, CDR2 FYNNEI. The CDR3 consists of 14 residues. The CDR3 coding sequence is TGTGCCAGCACCCTAGCGTCCAGAAGCTACGAGCAGTACTTC. This codes for CASTLASRSYEQYF.

This chain connects TRBV3-1 (or the pseudogene TRBV3-2) to TRBJ2-2; 10 positions agree with TRBD2. The germline gives CDR1 LGHDT, CDR2 YNNKEL (reference sequence). The ends lost 1 base at V and 5 bases at J; junction bases unmatched: 4. The CDR3 is made up of 16 amino acids. CDR3 protein: CASSQASGRSTGELFF. The CDR3 DNA sequence: TGTGCCAGCAGCCAAGCTAGCGGGAGAAGTACCGGGGAGCTGTTTTTT.

The chain carries TRBV5-6 and TRBJ1-3, with TRBD1 identical over 7 bases. The trim removed 5 bases at V and 3 bases at J, leaving 8 bases unmatched. This CDR3 is 15 amino acids long. Germline V gives CDR1 SGHDT, CDR2 YYEEEE. The CDR3 is CASSLPGQLGNTIYF. For the CDR3, the DNA is TGTGCCAGCAGTTTACCGGGACAGCTTGGAAACACCATATATTTT.

The chain uses TRBV15 and TRBJ2-2; the D gene is possibly TRBD2 (6 bases). There are 16 residues in the CDR3. The V end was cut by 1 base, the J end by 5 bases, with 14 bases between. Germline loops: CDR1 LNHNV, CDR2 YYDKDF (reference sequence). CDR3 loop: CATSRVPGVGTGELFF. Written as DNA, the CDR3 is TGTGCCACCAGCAGAGTCCCGGGAGTGGGTACCGGGGAGCTGTTTTTT.

The chain carries TRBV6-5 and TRBJ1-5, with a possible D match to TRBD1 (6 bases). CDR3 length: 13 residues. Trimming cost V 9 bases and J 1 base, with 10 bases left between them. Germline-derived CDR1 and CDR2 are MNHEY and SVGAGI. The chain's CDR3 is CASRTASNQPQHF. The CDR3 DNA is TGTGCCAGTAGGACAGCAAGCAATCAGCCCCAGCATTTT.

The chain uses TRBV4-1 and TRBJ1-2; TRBD1 is a possible D gene (6 bases). The CDR3 is 14 residues long. V was clipped by 1 base and J by 5 bases, with 11 bases between them. The germline gives CDR1 MGHRA, CDR2 YSYEKL. CDR3 nucleotide sequence: TGCGCCAGCAGCCAAGTCGCACAGGGATATGGCTACACCTTC. Amino acids: CASSQVAQGYGYTF.

This rearrangement joins TRBV19 to TRBJ2-1; perhaps TRBD1 as D (5 bases). Germline V CDR1 and CDR2: LNHDA, SQIVND (reference sequence). Deletions cut 3 bases from V and 4 bases from J, with 10 bases between. The CDR3 contains 14 residues. The CDR3 protein is CASSINNRYNEQFF. The DNA of the CDR3 is TGTGCCAGTAGTATTAATAACAGGTACAATGAGCAGTTCTTC.

The J gene is TRBJ2-1, the V gene TRBV5-1, with D maybe TRBD1 (7 bases). Trimming left V 0 bases short and J 9 bases short, with 19 bases between. Looked up from germline, CDR1 is SGHRS and CDR2 is YFSETQ. The CDR3 has 16 residues. The CDR3 coding sequence is TGCGCCAGCAGCTTGGCCACTCAGGGGGGACGGGGTGAGCAGTTCTTC. Residues: CASSLATQGGRGEQFF.

This rearrangement joins TRBV7-9 to TRBJ1-2; TRBD1 matches 8 bases. This CDR3 has 14 amino acids. V was pared by 3 bases and J by 5 bases, with 5 bases of the junction left unmatched. Germline-derived CDR1 and CDR2 are SEHNR and FQNEAQ (reference sequence). The DNA for the CDR3 is TGTGCCAGCAGCTTGGGGGACAGGTCGTATGGCTACACCTTC. This translates into CASSLGDRSYGYTF.

The chain is built from TRBV27 and TRBJ2-7, with 8 bases aligning to TRBD2. The V segment lost 5 bases and the J segment 2 bases; nucleotides outside the gene matches: 5. The CDR3 consists of 14 residues. The germline gives CDR1 MNHEY, CDR2 SMNVEV (reference sequence). The CDR3 loop is CASSITSGPYEQYF. CDR3 nucleotide sequence: TGTGCCAGCAGTATTACTAGCGGCCCCTACGAGCAGTACTTC.

The V gene is TRBV19, the J gene TRBJ1-1; D may be TRBD1 (5 bases). CDR1 LNHDA and CDR2 SQIVND come from the germline V gene (reference sequence). This CDR3 is 14 amino acids long. The V end lost 6 bases, the J end lost 0 bases, and 11 bases lay between the germline ends. CDR3 nucleotide sequence: TGTGCCAGTAGGGGGGGGGAAGTGAACACTGAAGCTTTCTTT. This translates into CASRGGEVNTEAFF. Looking up the rest from reference TRBV19 and TRBJ1-1 gives the full variable domain: DGGITQSPKYLFRKEGQNVTLSCEQNLNHDAMYWYRQDPGQGLRLIYYSQIVNDFQKGDIAEGYSVSREKKESFPLTVTSAQKNPTAFYLCASRGGEVNTEAFFGQGTRLTVV.

The V gene is TRBV7-3, the J gene TRBJ2-7, with TRBD2 matching over 7 bases. CDR1 is SGHTA, CDR2 FQGTGA, per germline. V was clipped by 5 bases and J by 2 bases; unmatched bases: 9. This CDR3 is 15 amino acids long. DNA for the CDR3: TGTGCCAGCAGCCCCACAGCGAGCGGGGCCTACGAGCAGTACTTC. Its translation is CASSPTASGAYEQYF.

The V gene is TRBV5-1, the J gene TRBJ2-7; 11 bases match TRBD2. CDR1 and CDR2 (germline): SGHRS, YFSETQ. The V segment lost 6 bases and the J segment 1 base; nucleotides outside the gene matches: 3. The CDR3 is made up of 14 amino acids. Here the CDR3 reads CASTRTSGSYEQYF. The DNA for the CDR3 is TGCGCCAGCACCCGGACTAGCGGGTCCTACGAGCAGTACTTC.

This chain links TRBV10-1 with TRBJ2-2; D may be TRBD1 (6 bases). This CDR3 contains 15 residues. The V gene lost 5 bases and the J gene lost 3 bases, with 13 bases spanning the gap. Germline CDR1 is WNHNN and CDR2 is SYGVQD (reference sequence). The CDR3 region is CASSRSQGDTGELFF. The CDR3, as DNA: TGCGCCAGCAGTCGGTCACAGGGCGACACCGGGGAGCTGTTTTTT.

V gene TRBV19 combines with J gene TRBJ1-2; TRBD1 might be the D (5 bases). The CDR3 has 14 residues. The ends were cut back, 5 bases at V and 4 bases at J, with 14 bases in the middle. Germline loops: CDR1 LNHDA, CDR2 SQIVND (reference sequence). In DNA, the CDR3 is TGTGCCAGTAGTTTTCCAGGGATGTTCTATGGCTACACCTTC. Translated, it gives CASSFPGMFYGYTF.

This chain connects TRBV20-1 to TRBJ1-5; 9 positions agree with TRBD1. The germline gives CDR1 DFQATT, CDR2 SNEGSKA (reference sequence). CDR3 length: 14 amino acids. Trimming took 3 bases from V and 6 from J; bases not matched to a gene: 6. CDR3 DNA sequence: TGCAGTGCTAGTTCTCCGGGACAGGGTCAGCCCCAGCATTTT. Protein sequence: CSASSPGQGQPQHF.

The chain links TRBV7-9 to TRBJ1-1; D not resolved. With 1 base removed from V and 0 bases from J, the gap between germline ends came to 12 bases. Per germline, CDR1 SEHNR and CDR2 FQNEAQ (reference sequence). The CDR3 loop spans 16 amino acids. The DNA of the CDR3 is TGTGCCAGCAGCTTAGAACGGCAGGCCATGAACACTGAAGCTTTCTTT. Translation gives CASSLERQAMNTEAFF.

The chain employs TRBV5-1 and TRBJ2-7, with TRBD2 as a possible D gene (5 bases). Trimming stripped 5 bases from V and 0 bases from J, with 12 bases between. This CDR3 comprises 14 residues. Germline loops: CDR1 SGHRS, CDR2 YFSETQ. CDR3 residues: CASRQDSVSYEQYF. CDR3 nucleotide sequence: TGCGCCAGCAGGCAGGACTCAGTCTCCTACGAGCAGTACTTC.

The chain uses TRBV28 and TRBJ2-5, with 7 bases that match TRBD2. The CDR3 length is 11 residues. Germline values: CDR1 MDHEN, CDR2 SYDVKM. V shed 8 bases, J shed 5 bases, and the junction held 2 bases outside the gene matches. The CDR3 DNA reads TGTGCCAGCCTGGGGGGGGAGACCCAGTACTTC. Protein sequence: CASLGGETQYF.

This clone was detected ten times or more. The gene calls are TRBV10-3 and TRBJ2-5; 7 nucleotides agree with TRBD2. Trimming at V came to 10 bases and at J to 5 bases, leaving 7 bases not matched to a gene. The CDR3 contains 12 residues. Germline CDR1 reads ENHRY; CDR2 reads SYGVKD. The CDR3 protein is CANSGGGETQYF. In DNA form, the CDR3 reads TGTGCCAACTCGGGGGGAGGGGAGACCCAGTACTTC.

This clone was seen only a few times. V and J are TRBV5-1 and TRBJ1-1, with D possibly TRBD1 on 5 matching bases. Looked up from germline, CDR1 is SGHRS and CDR2 is YFSETQ. The V and J ends lost 1 base and 1 base respectively, with 8 bases between them. This CDR3 has 14 amino acids. This CDR3 is CASSLYRQNTEAFF. CDR3 nucleotide sequence: TGCGCCAGCAGCTTGTACAGGCAGAACACTGAAGCTTTCTTT.

V usage is TRBV6-5 and J usage is TRBJ2-1, with 7 bases lining up with TRBD2. Germline-derived CDR1 and CDR2 are MNHEY and SVGAGI. V shed 6 bases, J shed 2 bases, and the junction held 4 bases outside the gene matches. The length of the CDR3 is 14 residues. CDR3 in amino acids: CASRAGNPYNEQFF. The DNA of the CDR3 is TGTGCCAGCAGAGCGGGAAACCCCTACAATGAGCAGTTCTTC.

The chain is built from TRBV4-2 and TRBJ2-1, with D possibly matching TRBD2 (6 bases). The CDR3 is 15 amino acids. Trimming pared 0 bases from V and 8 bases from J, leaving 14 bases between. Germline assignment: CDR1 LGHNA and CDR2 YNFKEQ. CDR3 in amino acids: CASSQEEGSFHEQFF. The CDR3 coding sequence is TGTGCCAGCAGCCAAGAGGAGGGGTCTTTCCATGAGCAGTTCTTC.

This chain uses TRBV24-1 with TRBJ2-2, with 7 bases identical to TRBD1. The CDR3 totals 17 residues. CDR1 is KGHDR, CDR2 SFDVKD, per germline. With 4 bases clipped from V and 1 base from J, the junction kept 8 bases outside the gene matches. CDR3 residues: CATSDHLGQLNTGELFF. The CDR3 DNA is TGTGCCACCAGTGACCATTTGGGACAGTTGAACACCGGGGAGCTGTTTTTT.

The chain combines TRBV2 with TRBJ1-1; no firm D call. V gave up 4 bases and J gave up 6 bases, with 9 bases separating them. From germline, CDR1 is SNHLY and CDR2 FYNNEI. There are 12 residues in the CDR3. The CDR3 DNA reads TGTGCCAGCAGTGGGCTCACCCCTGAAGCTTTCTTT. Translating gives CASSGLTPEAFF.

This clone was counted a few times. The CDR3 is CASSLQRTYEQYF. CDR3 DNA: TGTGCCAGTAGTCTCCAGCGTACCTACGAGCAGTACTTC. The rearrangement uses TRBV19 and TRBJ2-7; D gene ambiguous. Trimming left V 5 bases short and J 2 bases short, with 10 bases between. This CDR3 spans 13 amino acids. Germline CDR1 and CDR2: LNHDA and SQIVND (reference sequence).

The chain joins TRBV6-5 to TRBJ1-5, with 7 positions matching TRBD1. There are 14 residues in the CDR3. Trimming at V came to 4 bases and at J to 6 bases, leaving 6 bases not matched to a gene. CDR1 MNHEY and CDR2 SVGAGI come from the germline V gene. CDR3 sequence: CASSSTGWAQPQHF. DNA of the CDR3: TGTGCCAGCAGTTCGACAGGGTGGGCTCAGCCCCAGCATTTT.